Described below is a single T cell receptor (beta chain) sequence and its context. No cognate antigen has been identified for it. Base-call qualities are not available, and no considerably larger clone is one nucleotide away. To sequence the TCRbeta CDR3 region, genomic DNA was isolated from the sorted cells. The immunoSEQ Assay was used to sequence the TCRbeta CDR3 regions. TCRdb mirrors the immuneACCESS table, restricted to in-frame sequences. Some clones are absent from its copies; in checked studies, under half trace to an unresolved V gene, and the reason for the others is unknown. The sample table lists approximately 58,000 clones, about 88% of them with a count of one. The biggest ten clones account for roughly 4.8% of the sample. Patients with a history of autoimmune disease or receiving systemic immunosuppression were excluded from the trial. Peripheral blood for TCR sequencing was collected from all dose cohorts at baseline, on cycle 4 day 1, and on cycle 7 day 1. Samples were obtained from an open-label, multicenter, first-in-human phase I dose-escalation trial of ivuxolimab. Adults with locally advanced or metastatic melanoma, renal cell carcinoma, hepatocellular carcinoma or head and neck squamous cell carcinoma were enrolled in the trial. Before TCR sequencing, CD4+ and CD8+ T cells were separately sorted from peripheral blood.

The CDR3 sequence holds 15 residues, the cysteine and phenylalanine included. The read is trimmed to its CDR3 DNA, 45 bases read in frame from base 1. Trimming removed 4 bases from V and 6 bases from J, leaving 15 bases between the germline ends. CDR1 SNHLY and CDR2 FYNNEI were looked up in the germline V gene. The sample belongs to a study of OX40 agonist ivuxolimab in advanced cancers. In the study overall: The costimulatory receptor OX40 (CD134) was targeted by ivuxolimab, a fully human IgG2 agonistic monoclonal antibody. Intravenous ivuxolimab was administered to patients every 2 weeks at six dose levels: 0.01, 0.1, 0.3, 1.5, 3 and 10 mg/kg. Of the approximately 50 dose-escalation patients, hepatocellular carcinoma was present in about 20, melanoma in approximately 15, renal cell carcinoma in 9 and head and neck cancer in 9. In the dose-escalation cohort, roughly 80% of patients were male, and the mean age was approximately 60 years, with a range of about 23 to 85. Prior anti-PD-1, anti-PD-L1 or anti-CTLA-4 therapy was permitted, and checkpoint inhibitors had been received by more than 35% of dose-escalation patients. Partial responses were achieved by three dose-escalation patients, of whom one had hepatocellular carcinoma and two had cutaneous melanoma. Peripheral TCRbeta sequencing aimed to test whether ivuxolimab altered TCR sequence diversity and caused clonal T-cell expansion. The monotherapy dose-escalation portion (N of about 49 patients) of the phase I ivuxolimab trial is reported in the paper. Results and caveats for the whole study, not just this receptor: Low levels of normalized T-cell clonal expansion were also seen in some patients who did not respond. In the 0.1-3.0 mg/kg groups, partial responders were among the patients with the lowest normalized peripheral clonal expansion, particularly in CD8+ T cells. After ivuxolimab, more expanded clones were found on average in CD8+ T cells than in CD4+ T cells. The antigen specificity of the peripheral T cells that underwent clonal expansion was not determined. Clonal expansion of both CD4+ and CD8+ blood T cells was observed from baseline to week 6 at doses 0.1 to 3.0 mg/kg.

The TCR originated in an adult with an advanced solid tumor such as melanoma, head and neck, liver or kidney cancer. The chain links TRBV2 with TRBJ2-2; the D assignment is uncertain and may be TRBD1 or TRBD2, with 5 bases supporting each. This material consisted of CD4+ or CD8+ T cells sorted from blood, taken in a trial of the OX40 agonist ivuxolimab. The sequenced DNA: TGTGCCAGCAGTGGGGAAGGGACGGGCTCCGGGGAGCTGTTTTTT. This is translated as CASSGEGTGSGELFF.